These T cell receptor beta chains were read from a single sample in a study of blood T cell repertoires in COVID-19. Profiling relied on immunoSEQ multiplex PCR, and the TCRdb table lists in-frame clones only, not all of them. Of over 200,000 clones in the sample, about 87% were seen once. Specimen: peripheral blood. The receptor set was obtained from a woman aged 45 to 65 with acute or convalescent COVID-19. Each CDR3 is given with its conserved first and last residue. The order of the fields is clone size, V gene, CDR3 protein. Clone size is shown for a subset of rows, as once, few, many or a class of expanded clone.

size: -; V: TRBV6-6; CDR3: CASSWGGGDKTETQYF
size: -; V: TRBV30; CDR3: CAWSALAGAYNEQFF
size: -; V: TRBV27; CDR3: CASSLSRQAPNYGYTF
size: -; V: TRBV18; CDR3: CASSPQSGIHNQPQHF
size: once; V: TRBV2; CDR3: CASSGTSGEQFF
size: -; V: TRBV28; CDR3: CATRDGTEAFF
size: once; V: TRBV6-5; CDR3: CASIQGSGGYTF
size: -; V: TRBV7-8; CDR3: CASGLAGVEEQYF
size: -; V: TRBV30; CDR3: CAGQGAPYNEQFF
size: -; V: TRBV28; CDR3: CASSLHEHAEAFF
size: -; V: TRBV5-8; CDR3: CATAYRDTSEQYF
size: -; V: TRBV30; CDR3: CAWRGRQYQETQYF
size: -; V: TRBV2; CDR3: CASSEAYRNTEAFF
size: -; V: TRBV2; CDR3: CASIPTLPGADTQYF
size: -; V: TRBV5-1; CDR3: CASSFQGSASGYQETQYF
size: -; V: TRBV27; CDR3: CASSLAGLWNQPQHF
size: -; V: TRBV4-2; CDR3: CASSQDSRSRGQPQHF
size: -; V: TRBV29-1; CDR3: CSGGTSGSVEQFF
size: -; V: TRBV2; CDR3: CASSDPRGVSQPQHF
size: -; V: TRBV28; CDR3: CASSPPGSTDTQYF
size: -; V: TRBV28; CDR3: CASSPTGGAEKLFF
size: -; V: TRBV19; CDR3: CASSWGQGSTEAFF
size: -; V: TRBV18; CDR3: CASSPTDSGELFF
size: -; V: TRBV28; CDR3: CASKVSGIPGSGANVLTF
size: -; V: TRBV15; CDR3: CATSNGRANTGELFF
size: few; V: TRBV2; CDR3: CASSTQGDSPLHF
size: -; V: TRBV4-2; CDR3: CASSQPVADTQYF
size: -; V: TRBV15; CDR3: CATSSLGNTIYF
size: -; V: TRBV6-5; CDR3: CASSSLTRGETQYF
size: -; V: TRBV7-3; CDR3: CASSPTSGTYNEQFF
size: -; V: TRBV28; CDR3: CASSSRWTSGRDTQYF
size: -; V: TRBV10-1; CDR3: CASSGGTSGSYEQYF
size: -; V: TRBV7-9; CDR3: CASGRGQGLFMNTEAFF
size: -; V: TRBV2; CDR3: CASSGGSGDTQYF
size: -; V: TRBV14; CDR3: CASSQERRGQTEQYF
size: -; V: TRBV30; CDR3: CAWRPGSQVQETQYF
size: -; V: TRBV6-5; CDR3: CASTTRRQGRGAFF
size: -; V: TRBV29-1; CDR3: CSVLGRANEKLFF
size: -; V: TRBV4-1; CDR3: CASSQAAGGFYNEQFF